Following are 8 T cell receptor beta chains from one sample sequenced in a study of blood T cell repertoires in COVID-19. The protocol was immunoSEQ multiplex PCR, while the TCRdb copy is restricted to in-frame clones and leaves out a portion. The sample carries roughly 180,000 clones, more than 65% recorded once. Sequenced input: peripheral blood. The receptor source for this set is a woman aged 55-69 years with COVID-19, enrolled during active disease.

This chain uses TRBV2 with TRBJ2-1; TRBD1 aligns across 7 bases. Germline assignment: CDR1 SNHLY and CDR2 FYNNEI. Germline trimming cut 6 bases from V and 3 bases from J; bases unmatched to any gene: 8. The CDR3 totals 15 residues. CDR3 in amino acids: CASRTGTANYNEQFF. In DNA, the CDR3 is TGTGCCAGCAGGACCGGGACAGCAAACTACAATGAGCAGTTCTTC.

This clone showed up just once. The chain joins TRBV6-1 to TRBJ1-3; 8 bases agree with TRBD1. Germline values: CDR1 MNHNS, CDR2 SASEGT. V shed 0 bases, J shed 3 bases, and the junction held 4 bases outside the gene matches. The CDR3 runs to 16 residues. This CDR3 reads CASSEADRVVGNTIYF. CDR3 sequence (DNA): TGTGCCAGCAGTGAAGCGGACAGGGTGGTTGGAAACACCATATATTTT.

J is TRBJ2-7 and V is TRBV5-6; 11 nucleotides line up with TRBD1. Germline CDR1 reads SGHDT; CDR2 reads YYEEEE. V gave up 3 bases and J gave up 3 bases; unmatched junction bases: 8. The CDR3 is made up of 16 amino acids. CDR3 nucleotides: TGTGCCAGCAGCTACCTCGGACAGGGGGCCCACTACGAGCAGTACGTC. Amino acid sequence: CASSYLGQGAHYEQYV.

The V call is TRBV15, the J call TRBJ1-3, with TRBD1 matching over 9 bases. The CDR3 sequence is 14 residues long. With 4 bases clipped from V and 5 bases from J, the junction kept 3 bases outside the gene matches. The germline V gene encodes CDR1 LNHNV and CDR2 YYDKDF (reference sequence). The DNA of the CDR3 is TGTGCCACCAGCACCGGGACAGGGAGAAACACCATATATTTT. It specifies CATSTGTGRNTIYF.

The table lists this clone with many counts. V gene TRBV11-2 combines with J gene TRBJ2-1; D unresolved. The CDR3 consists of 13 residues. Trimming shortened V by 0 bases and J by 9 bases, and 9 bases separated the two germline ends. CDR1 and CDR2 from the germline V gene are SGHAT and FQNNGV. CDR3: CASSLDPYGEQFF. In nucleotides, the CDR3 is TGTGCCAGCAGCTTAGATCCCTACGGTGAGCAGTTCTTC. The variable domain in full, with the rest retrieved from reference TRBV11-2 and TRBJ2-1, is EAGVAQSPRYKIIEKRQSVAFWCNPISGHATLYWYQQILGQGPKLLIQFQNNGVVDDSQLPKDRFSAERLKGVDSTLKIQPAKLEDSAVYLCASSLDPYGEQFFGPGTRLTVL.

This chain joins TRBV4-3 and TRBJ2-1, with a possible D match to TRBD1 (6 bases). V was shortened by 1 base and J by 0 bases, with 10 bases between the two germline ends. The V gene's germline CDR1 is LGHNA and CDR2 YSLEER. The CDR3 loop spans 16 amino acids. The CDR3 coding sequence is TGCGCCAGCAGCCAAGGAGCGGACAGCTCCTACAATGAGCAGTTCTTC. Its protein is CASSQGADSSYNEQFF.

The chain links TRBV7-8 to TRBJ2-7; 7 nucleotides agree with TRBD1. CDR1 SGHVS and CDR2 FQNEAQ come from the germline V gene. The junction had 6 bases not matched to a gene; V was cut back by 6 bases and J by 1 base. This CDR3 has 14 residues. In nucleotides, the CDR3 is TGTGCCAGCAGGGCACAGGGGAAATCCTACGAGCAGTACTTC. It encodes CASRAQGKSYEQYF.

This clone was seen only a few times. The rearrangement links TRBV7-2 to TRBJ1-2; 11 positions match TRBD1. The CDR3 is made up of 14 amino acids. V gave up 5 bases and J gave up 8 bases; unmatched junction bases: 7. CDR1 is SGHTA, CDR2 FQGNSA, per germline. CDR3 sequence: CASSPRTGGKGYTF. Here the CDR3 DNA reads TGTGCCAGCAGCCCCCGGACAGGGGGCAAAGGCTACACCTTC.